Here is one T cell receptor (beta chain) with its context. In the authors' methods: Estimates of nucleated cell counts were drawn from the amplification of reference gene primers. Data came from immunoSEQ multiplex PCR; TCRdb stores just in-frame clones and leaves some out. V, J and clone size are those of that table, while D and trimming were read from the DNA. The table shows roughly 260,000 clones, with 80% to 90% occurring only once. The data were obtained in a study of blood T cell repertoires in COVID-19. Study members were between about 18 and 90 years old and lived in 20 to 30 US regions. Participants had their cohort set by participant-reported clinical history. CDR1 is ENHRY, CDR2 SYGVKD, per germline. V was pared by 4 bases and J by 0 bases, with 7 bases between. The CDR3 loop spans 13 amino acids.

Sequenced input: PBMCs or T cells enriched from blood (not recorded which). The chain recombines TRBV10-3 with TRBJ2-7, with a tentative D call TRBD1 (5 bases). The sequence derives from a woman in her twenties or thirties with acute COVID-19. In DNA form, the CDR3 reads TGTGCCATCAGTGGACAGAGCTCCTACGAGCAGTACTTC. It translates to CAISGQSSYEQYF.